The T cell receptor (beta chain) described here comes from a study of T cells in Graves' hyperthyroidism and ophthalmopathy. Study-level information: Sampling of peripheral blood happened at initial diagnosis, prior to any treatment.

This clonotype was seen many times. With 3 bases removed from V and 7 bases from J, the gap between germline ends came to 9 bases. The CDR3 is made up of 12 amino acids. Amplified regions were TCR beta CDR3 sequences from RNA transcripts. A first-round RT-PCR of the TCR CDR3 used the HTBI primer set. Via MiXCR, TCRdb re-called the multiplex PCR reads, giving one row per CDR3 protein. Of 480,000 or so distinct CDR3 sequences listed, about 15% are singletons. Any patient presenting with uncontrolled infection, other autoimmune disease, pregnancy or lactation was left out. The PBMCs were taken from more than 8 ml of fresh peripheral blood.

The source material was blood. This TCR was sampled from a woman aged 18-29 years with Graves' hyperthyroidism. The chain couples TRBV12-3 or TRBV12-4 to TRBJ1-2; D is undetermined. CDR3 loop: CASSLRSGGYTF. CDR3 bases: TGTGCCAGCAGTTTGCGGTCAGGTGGCTACACCTTC.